Sequencing of this T cell receptor beta chain was carried out in a study of blood T cell repertoires in COVID-19. Study-wide background: The samples span acute and convalescent COVID-19 from the United States, Italy and Spain. T cells, B-cell-depleted T cells, or PBMCs provided the cDNA or gDNA that served as material.

Cohort assignment relied on participant-reported clinical history. The junction had 6 bases not matched to a gene; V was cut back by 4 bases and J by 4 bases. CDR3 length equals 15 residues. Methods used by the authors: How many nucleated cells were present was estimated from reference gene primer amplification. The table came from immunoSEQ multiplex PCR; TCRdb's copy has only in-frame clones and leaves some out. That table gives V, J and clone size, and the DNA gave D and trimming. The sample includes around 230,000 clones, 70% to 85% of them seen just once. The rearrangement joins TRBV5-3 to TRBJ2-2; TRBD1 agrees at 8 bases. TRBV5-3 is placed among ORFs of uncertain function. The sequence was obtained from a man aged 35 to 55 who had recovered from COVID-19. Sequencing input: PBMCs or T cells enriched from blood (not recorded which). The CDR3 region has the DNA TGTGCCAGAAGCCGTGACAGGGGAGGCACCGGGGAGCTGTTTTTT. It translates to CARSRDRGGTGELFF.